These T cell receptor beta chains were read from a single sample in a study of cytomegalovirus exposure and HLA in healthy donors. Here immunoSEQ multiplex PCR was the method, and the copy in TCRdb shows in-frame clones only, minus some. This table holds more than 55,000 clones, approximately 80% found once. The sequencing sample was made of PBMCs. The receptor source for this set is a woman aged 35 to 49 in good health and CMV-seronegative. Each CDR3 is given with its conserved first and last residue. D genes are given only for firm matches. Size is omitted from some rows. Given values are once, few, many or a class for expanded clones.

V	D	size	J	CDR3	DNA
TRBV11-2	TRBD2	NA	TRBJ2-7	CASRAGTSGRLYEQYF	TGTGCCAGCAGGGCCGGGACTAGCGGGAGGTTATACGAGCAGTACTTC
TRBV7-3	NA	NA	TRBJ2-1	CASSLSHQSYNEQFF	TGTGCCAGCAGCTTAAGCCACCAGTCCTACAATGAGCAGTTCTTC
TRBV5-6	TRBD1	NA	TRBJ1-1	CASSLADRGATEAFF	TGTGCCAGCAGCTTGGCCGACAGGGGAGCCACTGAAGCTTTCTTT
TRBV7-9	TRBD1	NA	TRBJ2-7	CASSLVGTGGYEQYF	TGTGCCAGCAGCTTAGTCGGGACAGGGGGCTACGAGCAGTACTTC
TRBV7-9	NA	once	TRBJ1-4	CSSSLEGVADLFF	TGTTCCAGCAGCTTAGAGGGAGTTGCGGATCTGTTTTTT
TRBV27	TRBD1	NA	TRBJ2-7	CASSLLPGQGAEQYF	TGTGCCAGCAGTTTACTTCCGGGACAGGGGGCCGAGCAGTACTTC
TRBV6-1	NA	NA	TRBJ2-7	CASSESGGGYEQYF	TGTGCCAGCAGTGAATCAGGGGGAGGCTACGAGCAGTACTTC
TRBV5-1	TRBD2	once	TRBJ2-7	CASSLEGLPYEQYF	TGCGCCAGCAGCTTGGAGGGACTACCCTACGAGCAGTACTTC
TRBV27	NA	once	TRBJ1-2	CASSPNPLTELYGYTF	TGTGCCAGCAGTCCAAATCCCCTGACGGAGCTCTATGGCTACACCTTC
TRBV19	TRBD1	NA	TRBJ2-7	CASSIAGTAYEQYF	TGTGCCAGTAGTATTGCCGGGACAGCCTACGAGCAGTACTTC
TRBV27	TRBD2	NA	TRBJ2-7	CASTFRGPSGPSYEQYF	TGTGCCAGCACCTTTAGAGGGCCTAGCGGGCCCTCCTACGAGCAGTACTTC
TRBV6-1	TRBD1	once	TRBJ2-7	CASRPGQGWASEQYF	TGTGCCAGCAGACCGGGACAGGGTTGGGCATCCGAGCAGTACTTC
TRBV6-5	NA	NA	TRBJ2-1	CASSYSRQPPNEQFF	TGTGCCAGCAGTTACTCGAGACAGCCACCCAATGAGCAGTTCTTC
TRBV28	TRBD2	NA	TRBJ2-7	CASMIDGGAYEQYF	TGTGCCAGCATGATTGACGGGGGGGCCTACGAGCAGTACTTC
TRBV7-7	NA	NA	TRBJ2-1	CASSLEGLVGEQFF	TGTGCTAGCAGCTTAGAGGGGCTAGTTGGTGAGCAGTTCTTC
TRBV5-8	TRBD1	NA	TRBJ1-2	CASSKETGGTSGYTF	TGTGCCAGCAGCAAGGAAACAGGGGGCACGTCTGGCTACACCTTC
TRBV19	NA	NA	TRBJ1-1	CASSRGSWSFTEAFF	TGTGCCAGTAGTCGTGGTTCGTGGAGCTTCACTGAAGCTTTCTTT
TRBV11-2	NA	once	TRBJ2-1	CASSLAMYNEQFF	TGTGCCAGCAGCTTAGCCATGTACAATGAGCAGTTCTTC
TRBV7-9	TRBD1	NA	TRBJ2-7	CASSLGHRTGENEQYF	TGTGCCAGCAGCTTAGGGCACCGGACAGGGGAAAACGAGCAGTACTTC
TRBV7-9	NA	NA	TRBJ2-5	CASSTGSQETQYF	TGTGCCAGCAGCACAGGTTCCCAAGAGACCCAGTACTTC
TRBV5-1	TRBD2	NA	TRBJ2-5	CASSSGTSVETQYF	TGCGCCAGCAGCTCCGGGACTAGCGTCGAGACCCAGTACTTC
TRBV20-1	NA	NA	TRBJ2-7	CSAIIDNEQYF	TGCAGTGCTATCATAGACAACGAGCAGTACTTC
TRBV5-4	NA	NA	TRBJ2-7	CASSLDPGDHEQYF	TGTGCCAGCAGCTTGGATCCAGGGGATCACGAGCAGTACTTC
TRBV29-1	NA	NA	TRBJ1-1	CSASTSRGYTEAFF	TGCAGCGCTTCGACGTCTAGGGGGTACACTGAAGCTTTCTTT
TRBV6-4	NA	NA	TRBJ2-3	CASSVGPTDTQYF	TGTGCCAGCAGTGTTGGGCCCACAGATACGCAGTATTTT
TRBV4-2	NA	NA	TRBJ2-5	CASSQVGRANQETQYF	TGTGCCAGCAGCCAAGTTGGCAGGGCTAACCAAGAGACCCAGTACTTC
TRBV27	TRBD1	few	TRBJ2-1	CASSLLTGGNEQFF	TGTGCCAGCAGCCTACTAACAGGGGGCAATGAGCAGTTCTTC
TRBV6-1	NA	NA	TRBJ2-7	CASSDPGLGASYEQYF	TGTGCCAGCAGTGACCCCGGACTGGGAGCATCCTACGAGCAGTACTTC
TRBV6-6	NA	NA	TRBJ1-3	CASTLRGSGNTIYF	TGTGCCAGCACCCTCAGGGGCTCTGGAAACACCATATATTTT
TRBV28	NA	NA	TRBJ1-1	CASNRVGTEAFF	TGTGCCAGCAACAGGGTTGGCACTGAAGCTTTCTTT
TRBV10-3	TRBD1	NA	TRBJ2-7	CATGQGLDEQYF	TGTGCCACCGGACAGGGTTTGGATGAGCAGTACTTC
TRBV28	NA	few	TRBJ1-1	CASMYRVATEAFF	TGTGCCAGCATGTACAGGGTAGCGACTGAAGCTTTCTTT
TRBV28	NA	NA	TRBJ2-7	CASTLRTGLKYYEQYF	TGTGCCAGCACCCTTCGCACAGGCCTTAAGTACTACGAGCAGTACTTC
TRBV21-1	NA	NA	TRBJ2-7	CASSKSGNLVGRSYEQYF	TGTGCCAGCAGCAAATCCGGAAACCTCGTTGGCAGGTCCTACGAGCAGTACTTC
TRBV13	TRBD2	NA	TRBJ2-4	CASSLRREWGNIQYF	TGTGCCAGCAGCTTAAGGCGGGAGTGGGGGAACATTCAGTACTTC
TRBV5-1	TRBD1	NA	TRBJ1-2	CASSPRDSEFGYTF	TGCGCCAGCAGCCCTAGGGACAGCGAGTTTGGCTACACCTTC
TRBV7-8	TRBD1	NA	TRBJ2-5	CASDRGAVGETQYF	TGTGCCAGCGACAGGGGGGCCGTTGGTGAGACCCAGTACTTC
TRBV9	TRBD1	NA	TRBJ1-4	CASSLRQGGTNEKLFF	TGTGCCAGCAGCCTCCGACAGGGAGGAACTAATGAAAAACTGTTTTTT
TRBV7-3	TRBD1	few	TRBJ2-7	CASSFGQGVDNEQYF	TGTGCCAGCAGCTTCGGCCAGGGGGTGGATAACGAGCAGTACTTC
TRBV27	NA	few	TRBJ2-1	CASSPWRGSGYNEQFF	TGTGCCAGCAGTCCCTGGAGAGGGAGTGGCTACAATGAGCAGTTCTTC
TRBV10-3	NA	NA	TRBJ1-2	CAISESSPVNGYTF	TGTGCCATCAGTGAGTCGAGCCCGGTGAATGGCTACACCTTC
TRBV19	TRBD1	NA	TRBJ2-2	CASSNRGSTTGELFF	TGTGCCAGTAGTAACAGGGGGTCGACCACCGGGGAGCTGTTTTTT
TRBV28	NA	NA	TRBJ1-1	CASSLSGQNTEAFF	TGTGCCAGCAGTTTATCCGGACAGAACACTGAAGCTTTCTTT
TRBV28	TRBD2	NA	TRBJ2-5	CASRTSGSEEETQYF	TGTGCCAGCAGAACTAGCGGGAGTGAGGAAGAGACCCAGTACTTC
TRBV18	NA	NA	TRBJ1-1	CASSPFRDTEAFF	TGTGCCAGCTCACCTTTCCGGGACACTGAAGCTTTCTTT
TRBV28	TRBD2	NA	TRBJ2-7	CASSLAGGGPYEQYF	TGTGCCAGCAGTCTAGCGGGAGGTGGTCCCTACGAGCAGTACTTC
TRBV5-1	TRBD2	NA	TRBJ2-3	CASSIAGGTDTQYF	TGCGCCAGCAGCATAGCGGGAGGCACAGATACGCAGTATTTT
TRBV9	TRBD1	NA	TRBJ2-3	CASGPFDRARDTQYF	TGTGCCAGCGGACCATTCGACAGGGCTAGAGATACGCAGTATTTT
TRBV28	TRBD1	NA	TRBJ1-5	CASRRSGQFSNQPQHF	TGTGCCAGCAGACGATCGGGACAGTTTAGCAATCAGCCCCAGCATTTT
TRBV7-9	NA	NA	TRBJ2-6	CASSSSGPRGISGANVLTF	TGTGCCAGCAGCTCCTCCGGGCCACGAGGGATCTCTGGGGCCAACGTCCTGACTTTC
TRBV6-5	TRBD1	NA	TRBJ2-2	CASSYRDRGTGELFF	TGTGCCAGCAGTTACCGGGACAGGGGTACCGGGGAGCTGTTTTTT
TRBV11-2	NA	NA	TRBJ2-1	CASSHLKGLEYNEQFF	TGTGCCAGCAGCCACCTGAAGGGGTTGGAATACAATGAGCAGTTCTTC
TRBV7-9	TRBD1	NA	TRBJ1-4	CASSLGQGGSEKLFF	TGTGCCAGCAGCTTAGGTCAAGGGGGCAGTGAAAAACTGTTTTTT
TRBV4-1	NA	NA	TRBJ1-2	CASSQDLTGKFVNGYTF	TGCGCCAGCAGCCAAGATCTAACAGGGAAGTTCGTTAATGGCTACACCTTC
TRBV6-1	NA	NA	TRBJ1-2	CASNLGRQANGYTF	TGTGCCAGCAATCTCGGGCGACAGGCCAATGGCTACACCTTC